This section outlines one TCR beta chain sequence together with its context. CDR3 size: 16 residues. V trimming: 2 bases; J trimming: 1 base; junction bases outside the gene matches: 6. Germline V gene sequence: CDR1 MNHGY, CDR2 SAAAGT. Treatment here: randomized to nivolumab then ipilimumab (arm A) or the reverse (arm B). None of the patients previously received DNA-damaging chemotherapy. These data are taken from a study of sequential checkpoint blockade in melanoma. The protocol was immunoSEQ multiplex PCR, while the TCRdb copy is restricted to in-frame clones and leaves out a portion. The profile shows around 3,900 clones, approximately 24% of them singletons.

The starting material was tumor tissue (inferred from file names), obtained from a patient given nivolumab and ipilimumab in sequence. The sequence derives from a human donor with melanoma. The chain joins TRBV6-8 to TRBJ1-1; 8 positions match TRBD1. The CDR3 DNA reads TGTGCCAGCAGTTACCGGACAGGGCCTCGGAACACTGAAGCTTTCTTT. Its translation: CASSYRTGPRNTEAFF.